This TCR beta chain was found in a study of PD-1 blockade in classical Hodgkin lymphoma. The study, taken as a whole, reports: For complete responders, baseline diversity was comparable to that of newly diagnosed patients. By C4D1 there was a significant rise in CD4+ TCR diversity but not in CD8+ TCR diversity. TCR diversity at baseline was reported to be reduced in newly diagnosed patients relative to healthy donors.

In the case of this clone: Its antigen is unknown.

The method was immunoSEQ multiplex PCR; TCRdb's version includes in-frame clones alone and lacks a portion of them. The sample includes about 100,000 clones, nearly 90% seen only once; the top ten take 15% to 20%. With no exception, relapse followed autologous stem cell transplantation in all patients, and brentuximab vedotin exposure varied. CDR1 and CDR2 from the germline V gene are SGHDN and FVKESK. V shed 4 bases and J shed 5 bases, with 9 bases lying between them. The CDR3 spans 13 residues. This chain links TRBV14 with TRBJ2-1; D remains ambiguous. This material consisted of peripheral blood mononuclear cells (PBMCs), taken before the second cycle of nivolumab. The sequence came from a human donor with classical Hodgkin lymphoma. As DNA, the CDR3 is TGTGCCAGCAGCCGCTCGCTGAACAATGAGCAGTTCTTC. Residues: CASSRSLNNEQFF. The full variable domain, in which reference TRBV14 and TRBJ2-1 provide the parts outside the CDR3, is EAGVTQFPSHSVIEKGQTVTLRCDPISGHDNLYWYRRVMGKEIKFLLHFVKESKQDESGMPNNRFLAERTGGTYSTLKVQPAELEDSGVYFCASSRSLNNEQFFGPGTRLTVL.